This T cell receptor (beta chain) was obtained from a study of regulatory T cells in long-lasting Graves disease. Looking at the study overall: Over 5 years on antithyroid drugs plus positive TSH receptor antibodies marked Graves' disease as persistent. Whole-study results and caveats: The researchers studied only peripheral blood, not thyroid tissue.

CDR3-region Arm-PCR and iRepertoire HTBI primers produced the TCR beta libraries. TCRdb fed the multiplex PCR reads into MiXCR, producing one record per CDR3 protein. The repertoire holds 300,000 to 500,000 distinct CDR3 sequences, with more than 20% as singletons. Concerning this clonotype itself: What it recognizes is unknown.

Time point: persistent/refractory GD, antithyroid drugs over 5 years with positive TRAb. After RNA was extracted from PBMCs, the TCR library was made from it. Doctors identified Graves' disease using the American Thyroid Association guidelines. Here the sequenced sample was peripheral blood mononuclear cells (PBMCs), taken when the disease was refractory, from a patient treated with antithyroid drugs. The TCR comes from a female donor with Graves disease.

In nucleotides, the CDR3 is TGTGCCAGTAGTAAATGGGGCCGGGCGGATCAGCCCCAGCATTTT. Translating gives CASSKWGRADQPQHF. The chain uses TRBV19 and TRBJ1-5; D perhaps matches TRBD1 (5 bases). Germline V gene data show CDR1 as LNHDA and CDR2 as SQIVND (reference sequence). CDR3 length: 15 residues. Deletions cut 4 bases from V and 5 bases from J, with 15 bases between.